Shown below are 9 T cell receptor beta chains from a single sample sequenced in a study of cytomegalovirus exposure and HLA in healthy donors. PCR amplification relied on 60 Vbeta primers (plus 13 Jbeta primers). TCRdb's table, derived via immunoSEQ multiplex PCR, lists solely in-frame clones and lacks some. The data show 150,000 to 200,000 clones, and the top ten clones hold around 0.74%. What was sequenced was PBMCs. These receptors were collected from a boy younger than 18 in good health and CMV-seronegative.

The gene calls are TRBV6-6 and TRBJ2-3, with 7 nucleotides matching TRBD2. V lost 6 bases to trimming and J lost 5 bases; unmatched junction nucleotides: 2. Germline V gene sequence: CDR1 MNHNY, CDR2 SVGAGI (reference sequence). The CDR3 is 12 residues long. The CDR3 here is CASSPSGDTQYF. The CDR3 nucleotides read TGTGCCAGCAGCCCTAGCGGAGATACGCAGTATTTT.

The J gene is TRBJ2-1, the V gene TRBV18, with TRBD1 identical over 9 bases. In germline, CDR1 is KGHSH, CDR2 LQKENI. The CDR3 covers 15 residues. After removal of 2 bases from V and 7 bases from J, the junction contained 6 bases not matched to a gene. This CDR3 reads CASSPSDRGWNEQFF. The DNA for the CDR3 is TGTGCCAGCTCACCATCGGACAGGGGTTGGAATGAGCAGTTCTTC.

The V gene is TRBV10-3, the J gene TRBJ1-4; TRBD1 agrees at 9 bases. Germline lookup yields CDR1 ENHRY and CDR2 SYGVKD. With 2 bases clipped from V and 0 bases from J, the junction kept 4 bases outside the gene matches. The CDR3 covers 17 residues. The CDR3 region has the DNA TGTGCCATCAGTGAGAGGGACAGGGAACCAACTAATGAAAAACTGTTTTTT. It is translated as CAISERDREPTNEKLFF.

V usage is TRBV29-1 and J usage is TRBJ1-1, with D possibly being TRBD1 (6 bases). The CDR3 length is 13 residues. Germline CDR1 SQVTM, CDR2 ANQGSEA. The V gene lost 7 bases and the J gene lost 5 bases, with 17 bases spanning the gap. DNA for the CDR3: TGCAGCGGAACTTACAGGGCACGGACTGAAGCTTTCTTT. The encoded protein is CSGTYRARTEAFF.

The chain is built from TRBV30 and TRBJ1-1, with 10 bases fitting TRBD1. V lost 5 bases and J lost 3; bases outside the gene matches: 9. The CDR3 totals 15 residues. The V gene's germline CDR1 is GTSNPN and CDR2 SVGIG (reference sequence). The DNA for the CDR3 is TGTGCCTGGGCGCCGGGACAGGGGCTGCACACTGAAGCTTTCTTT. Protein product: CAWAPGQGLHTEAFF.

The rearrangement uses TRBV5-1 and TRBJ2-7, with a weak D call TRBD2 (7 bases). CDR1 and CDR2 (germline): SGHRS, YFSETQ. CDR3 length: 15 amino acids. Trimming took 2 bases from V and 0 from J, leaving 12 bases between them. CDR3 DNA: TGCGCCAGCAGCTTAGGGGGGGGAAACTCCTACGAGCAGTACTTC. Protein product: CASSLGGGNSYEQYF.

This rearrangement joins TRBV2 to TRBJ2-7, with TRBD2 as a possible D gene (5 bases). CDR1 and CDR2 from the germline V gene are SNHLY and FYNNEI. The CDR3 covers 13 residues. The V gene lost 6 bases and the J gene lost 6 bases, with 15 bases spanning the gap. CDR3 sequence (DNA): TGTGCCAGCAGCGGAGAGGCCGCGGGCGAGCAGTACTTC. Translating it yields CASSGEAAGEQYF.

The chain combines TRBV19 with TRBJ2-5; 7 bases agree with TRBD2. The germline V gene has CDR1 LNHDA and CDR2 SQIVND (reference sequence). With V trimmed by 5 bases and J by 5 bases, 8 bases remained unmatched. The CDR3 has 14 residues. The CDR3 nucleotides are TGTGCCAGTAGTTTGGCGGGGGTGTTGGAGACCCAGTACTTC. Translation gives CASSLAGVLETQYF.

V and J are TRBV18 and TRBJ2-7; D is unresolved. V lost 0 bases to trimming and J lost 5 bases, with 14 bases between them. The CDR3 extends over 15 amino acids. CDR1 and CDR2 from the germline V gene are KGHSH and LQKENI. The CDR3 sequence is CASSPPNRPPDEQYF. In DNA, the CDR3 is TGTGCCAGCTCACCACCTAACAGACCACCCGACGAGCAGTACTTC.